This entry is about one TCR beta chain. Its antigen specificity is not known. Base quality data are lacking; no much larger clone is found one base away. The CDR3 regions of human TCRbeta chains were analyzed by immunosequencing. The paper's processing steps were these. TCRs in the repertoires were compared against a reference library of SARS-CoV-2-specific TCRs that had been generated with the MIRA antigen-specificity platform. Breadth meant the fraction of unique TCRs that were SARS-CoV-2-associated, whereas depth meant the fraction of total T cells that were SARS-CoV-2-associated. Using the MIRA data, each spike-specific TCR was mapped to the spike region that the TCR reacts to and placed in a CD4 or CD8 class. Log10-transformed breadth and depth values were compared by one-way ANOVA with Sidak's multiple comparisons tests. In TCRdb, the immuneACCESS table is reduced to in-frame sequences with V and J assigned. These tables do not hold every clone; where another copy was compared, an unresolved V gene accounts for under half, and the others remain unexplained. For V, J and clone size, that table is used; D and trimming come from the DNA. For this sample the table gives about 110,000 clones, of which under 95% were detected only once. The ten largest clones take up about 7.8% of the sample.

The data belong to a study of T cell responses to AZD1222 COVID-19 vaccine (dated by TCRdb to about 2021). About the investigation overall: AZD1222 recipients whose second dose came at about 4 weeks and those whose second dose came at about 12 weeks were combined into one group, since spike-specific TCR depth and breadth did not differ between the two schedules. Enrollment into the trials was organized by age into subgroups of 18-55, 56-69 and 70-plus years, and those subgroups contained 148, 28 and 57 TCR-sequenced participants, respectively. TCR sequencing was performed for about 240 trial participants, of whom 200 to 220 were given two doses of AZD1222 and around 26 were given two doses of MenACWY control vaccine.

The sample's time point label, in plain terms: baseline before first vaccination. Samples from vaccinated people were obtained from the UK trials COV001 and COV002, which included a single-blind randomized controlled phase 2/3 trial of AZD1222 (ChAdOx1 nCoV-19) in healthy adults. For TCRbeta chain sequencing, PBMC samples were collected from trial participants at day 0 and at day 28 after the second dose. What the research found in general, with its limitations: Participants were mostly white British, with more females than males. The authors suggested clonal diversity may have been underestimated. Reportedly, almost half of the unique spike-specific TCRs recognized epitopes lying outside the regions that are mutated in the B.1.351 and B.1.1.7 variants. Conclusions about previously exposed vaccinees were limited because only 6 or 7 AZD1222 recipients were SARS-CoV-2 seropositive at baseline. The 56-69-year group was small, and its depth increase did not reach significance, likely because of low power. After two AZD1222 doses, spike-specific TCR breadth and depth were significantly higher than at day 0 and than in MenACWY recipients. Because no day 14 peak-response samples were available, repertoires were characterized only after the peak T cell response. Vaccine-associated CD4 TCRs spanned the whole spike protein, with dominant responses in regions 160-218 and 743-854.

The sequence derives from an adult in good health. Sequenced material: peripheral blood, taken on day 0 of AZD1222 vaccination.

CDR3 protein: CASSTRSRGNGYTF. The nucleotide sequence is given as TGTGCCAGCAGTACCCGGAGCAGGGGTAATGGCTACACCTTC. The chain joins TRBV27 to TRBJ1-2; tentative D gene TRBD1, with 6 bases matching. Relative to germline, V is 5 bases shorter and J is 6 bases shorter, with 16 bases between their ends. Reading from cysteine to phenylalanine, the CDR3 counts 14 amino acids. Of all the DNA, just the CDR3 is kept, 42 bases in frame from base 1. Taken from the germline V gene (reference sequence), the CDR1 and CDR2 loops are MNHEY and SMNVEV.